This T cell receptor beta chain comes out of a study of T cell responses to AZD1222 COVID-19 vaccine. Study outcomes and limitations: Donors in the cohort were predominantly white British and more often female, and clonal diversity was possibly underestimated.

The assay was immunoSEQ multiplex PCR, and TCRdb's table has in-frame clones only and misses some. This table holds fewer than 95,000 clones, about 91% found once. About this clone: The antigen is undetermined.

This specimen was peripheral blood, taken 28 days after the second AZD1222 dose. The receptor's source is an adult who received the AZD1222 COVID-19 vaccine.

CDR3 region: CASSLGTDNSPLHF. The CDR3 DNA is TGTGCCAGCAGCCTCGGGACAGATAATTCACCCCTCCACTTT. This chain connects TRBV7-9 to TRBJ1-6; TRBD1 matches at 7 bases. The length of the CDR3 is 14 residues. V lost 5 bases to trimming and J lost 5 bases; unmatched junction nucleotides: 3. Per germline, CDR1 SEHNR and CDR2 FQNEAQ (reference sequence).